Each of the 23 T cell receptor beta chains below was sequenced from the same sample in a study of vaccination effects on CD4 cells after COVID-19. After expansion with viral peptide pools in the ViraFEST assay, antigen-specific CD4+ T cells were sequenced. The authors isolated CD4+ T cells after about 10 days of culture. Neither prior SARS-CoV-2 infection nor positive nucleocapsid antibodies were present in the vaccine recipients. Some clones are missing from TCRdb's copy, which holds only in-frame ones; the method was immunoSEQ multiplex PCR. The profile shows under 30,000 clones, roughly 73% of them singletons. These TCRs are of unknown antigen specificity. The starting material was CD4+ T cells from PBMCs cultured with HCoV-NL63 spike peptides, obtained before COVID-19 vaccination. These receptors were collected from a human donor who received a COVID-19 vaccine.

The rearrangement links TRBV29-1 to TRBJ1-1; D is ambiguous. In germline, CDR1 is SQVTM, CDR2 ANQGSEA. The CDR3 extends over 13 amino acids. V lost 4 bases and J lost 5, with 14 bases in between. CDR3 protein: CSVGVGWGTEAFF. In DNA, the CDR3 is TGCAGCGTTGGGGTGGGCTGGGGAACTGAAGCTTTCTTT.

This clone was seen only once. The rearrangement uses TRBV6-5 and TRBJ1-5; the D gene is possibly TRBD1 (6 bases). The V and J ends lost 6 bases and 1 base respectively, with 7 bases between them. There are 13 residues in the CDR3. Germline assignment: CDR1 MNHEY and CDR2 SVGAGI. DNA of the CDR3: TGTGCCAGCAGCAGGGGCAGCAATCAGCCCCAGCATTTT. Translated, it gives CASSRGSNQPQHF.

The sample holds one count of this clone. The V call is TRBV5-1, the J call TRBJ2-2, with D maybe TRBD1 (5 bases). This CDR3 contains 13 residues. V was pared by 0 bases and J by 9 bases, with 9 bases between. The germline V gene has CDR1 SGHRS and CDR2 YFSETQ. This chain's CDR3 is CASSLDRNRELFF. The CDR3 bases are TGCGCCAGCAGCTTGGACAGGAACAGGGAGCTGTTTTTT.

The J gene is TRBJ1-1, the V gene TRBV4-1; 7 positions agree with TRBD1. CDR3 length: 17 residues. The V and J ends lost 1 base and 0 bases, in that order; junction bases with no gene match: 8. The germline CDR1 and CDR2 sequences are MGHRA and YSYEKL. CDR3 in amino acids: CASSQGQGPFMNTEAFF. In DNA, the CDR3 is TGCGCCAGCAGCCAAGGACAGGGACCCTTCATGAACACTGAAGCTTTCTTT.

The V and J genes are TRBV7-2 and TRBJ2-1; TRBD1 is a possible D gene (6 bases). V was shortened by 5 bases and J by 5 bases, with 13 bases between the two germline ends. CDR3 length equals 14 residues. CDR1 SGHTA and CDR2 FQGNSA come from the germline V gene. The CDR3 spells CASSITYRDNEQFF. The CDR3 DNA is TGTGCCAGCAGCATTACGTACAGGGACAATGAGCAGTTCTTC.

The gene calls are TRBV2 and TRBJ2-1; D is perhaps TRBD1 or TRBD2 (5 bases each). The CDR3 sequence is 16 residues long. The V end was cut by 5 bases, the J end by 7 bases, with 21 bases between. The germline gives CDR1 SNHLY, CDR2 FYNNEI. The CDR3: CASSRGTSALPNEQFF. The DNA of the CDR3 is TGTGCCAGCAGTCGAGGGACCTCGGCCCTCCCTAATGAGCAGTTCTTC.

The chain is built from TRBV4-2 and TRBJ2-7, with D tentatively TRBD1 (6 bases). This CDR3 comprises 14 residues. Germline values: CDR1 LGHNA, CDR2 YNFKEQ. Trimming shortened V by 1 base and J by 2 bases, and 9 bases separated the two germline ends. The CDR3, as DNA: TGTGCCAGCAGCCAAGTAGGGGGAACCTACGAGCAGTACTTC. It translates to CASSQVGGTYEQYF.

This clone has only one observation. J is TRBJ1-1 and V is TRBV6-2 or TRBV6-3, with 10 bases that match TRBD1. From germline, CDR1 is MNHEY and CDR2 SVGEGT. Germline trimming cut 2 bases from V and 7 bases from J; bases unmatched to any gene: 13. CDR3 length equals 17 residues. The CDR3 loop is CASSYPTTWGQGYEAFF. Here the CDR3 DNA reads TGTGCCAGCAGTTACCCCACAACTTGGGGACAGGGGTATGAAGCTTTCTTT.

The chain couples TRBV5-6 to TRBJ1-2; D gene unclear. V was trimmed by 4 bases and J by 6 bases, leaving 13 bases between them. This CDR3 is built from 13 residues. Germline lookup yields CDR1 SGHDT and CDR2 YYEEEE. The CDR3 DNA reads TGTGCCAGCAGCCCACGGAACAGCCATGGCTACACCTTC. Its translation: CASSPRNSHGYTF.

The V gene is TRBV18, the J gene TRBJ2-7, with D perhaps matching TRBD1 or TRBD2 (5 bases each). The ends were cut back, 3 bases at V and 7 bases at J, with 19 bases in the middle. Germline CDR1 and CDR2: KGHSH and LQKENI. The CDR3 contains 15 residues. The CDR3 region has the DNA TGTGCCAGCTCACCTACGGGACCCACCCTGGGGGAGCAGTACTTC. It encodes CASSPTGPTLGEQYF.

The chain employs TRBV27 and TRBJ1-1; maybe TRBD1 (6 bases). Trimming removed 6 bases from V and 2 bases from J, with 13 bases in between. The CDR3 is 14 amino acids. Germline CDR1 is MNHEY and CDR2 is SMNVEV (reference sequence). In DNA form, the CDR3 reads TGTGCCAGCAGCCGACAGGCAATCAACACTGAAGCTTTCTTT. As protein: CASSRQAINTEAFF.

The genes are TRBV7-9 and TRBJ2-1; 9 nucleotides match TRBD2. CDR3 length: 17 amino acids. J gave up 4 bases and V 5 bases, and 12 bases lay outside the gene matches. CDR1 is SEHNR, CDR2 FQNEAQ, per germline (reference sequence). The DNA of the CDR3 is TGTGCCAGCAGCAAAACTTTCCGGACTAGCGTTTACAATGAGCAGTTCTTC. Translating gives CASSKTFRTSVYNEQFF.

V and J are TRBV3-1 (or the pseudogene TRBV3-2) and TRBJ2-7; 9 nucleotides match TRBD2. This CDR3 region has 16 residues. The V gene end was trimmed by 4 bases and the J gene end by 2 bases; junction bases not matched to a gene: 9. The germline CDR1 and CDR2 sequences are LGHDT and YNNKEL (reference sequence). CDR3 bases: TGTGCCAGCAGCCGCCGCGGGGCTAGCGGGGCCTACGAGCAGTACTTC. Translated: CASSRRGASGAYEQYF.

This clone was counted a few times. This rearrangement joins TRBV4-3 to TRBJ2-7; unclear D gene. This CDR3 has 16 amino acids. Trimming took off 0 bases at V and 2 bases at J, with 14 bases between the two ends. Germline lookup yields CDR1 LGHNA and CDR2 YSLEER. The CDR3 DNA reads as TGCGCCAGCAGCCAAGATCTGGCGAGTCGGGCCTACGAGCAGTACTTC. The encoded protein is CASSQDLASRAYEQYF.

This clone was seen only a few times. This chain joins TRBV19 and TRBJ1-6, with 11 bases aligning to TRBD1. In germline, CDR1 is LNHDA, CDR2 SQIVND (reference sequence). V dropped 3 bases and J dropped 6; count of bases not matched to a gene: 4. This CDR3 contains 16 residues. The CDR3 sequence is CASSIGTGGFNSPLHF. CDR3 DNA: TGTGCCAGTAGTATCGGGACAGGGGGTTTTAATTCACCCCTCCACTTT.

The gene calls are TRBV14 and TRBJ2-3, with no clear D. CDR3 length equals 13 residues. Germline loops: CDR1 SGHDN, CDR2 FVKESK. The V and J ends lost 1 base and 8 bases respectively, with 10 bases between them. As DNA, the CDR3 is TGTGCCAGCAGCCAAGCCTTGATTTCTACGCAGTATTTT. It translates to CASSQALISTQYF.

The chain combines TRBV27 with TRBJ1-2; D uncertain. CDR1 is MNHEY and CDR2 is SMNVEV in the germline V gene (reference sequence). Deletions cut 0 bases from V and 6 bases from J, with 14 bases between. The CDR3 has 15 residues. The CDR3 loop is CASSLSYAGRHGYTF. The DNA for the CDR3 is TGTGCCAGCAGTTTATCATATGCCGGGAGGCATGGCTACACCTTC.

The chain joins TRBV6-5 to TRBJ2-5; the D is unclear. Germline V gene data show CDR1 as MNHEY and CDR2 as SVGAGI. This CDR3 has 11 amino acids. Trimming removed 7 bases at V and 3 bases at J, with 6 bases between. This CDR3 is CASKGKETQYF. The CDR3 bases are TGTGCCAGCAAAGGGAAAGAGACCCAGTACTTC.

This clone was observed once. The V gene is TRBV3-1 (or the pseudogene TRBV3-2), the J gene TRBJ2-3, with 10 bases lining up with TRBD2. Unmatched junction bases numbered 5, after V lost 4 bases and J lost 4 bases. The germline V gene encodes CDR1 LGHDT and CDR2 YNNKEL (reference sequence). This CDR3 region has 15 residues. The CDR3, as DNA: TGTGCCAGCAGCCTAACTAGCGGGGAGGCAGATACGCAGTATTTT. It codes for CASSLTSGEADTQYF.

The chain is built from TRBV6-2 or TRBV6-3 and TRBJ1-2, with D unclear. V was pared by 4 bases and J by 7 bases, with 7 bases between. From germline, CDR1 is MNHEY and CDR2 SVGEGT. The CDR3 is 11 residues long. The CDR3 sequence is CASSSGGGYTF. The DNA of the CDR3 is TGTGCCAGCAGTTCCGGAGGTGGCTACACCTTC.

This chain joins TRBV7-9 and TRBJ1-1; 7 bases match TRBD1. The V and J ends lost 4 bases and 8 bases, in that order; junction bases with no gene match: 7. Germline-derived CDR1 and CDR2 are SEHNR and FQNEAQ (reference sequence). CDR3 size: 13 residues. CDR3 protein: CASSSTNRGEAFF. The CDR3 DNA reads TGTGCCAGCAGCTCTACGAACAGGGGCGAAGCTTTCTTT.

The table lists this clone with a count of one. A single base separates this from a much larger clone, so it may be a read error. The same CDR3 can be traced to other DNA sequences in this sample. This chain joins TRBV30 and TRBJ1-2; 8 nucleotides match TRBD1. Germline assignment: CDR1 GTSNPN and CDR2 SVGIG (reference sequence). V trimming: 5 bases; J trimming: 8 bases; junction bases outside the gene matches: 1. The CDR3 runs 10 residues. CDR3 in amino acids: CAWDRGGYTF. The CDR3 nucleotides read TGTGCCTGGGACAGGGGAGGCTACACCTTC.

The rearrangement uses TRBV5-4 and TRBJ2-3; 10 bases agree with TRBD1. The CDR3 runs to 15 residues. V trimming: 3 bases; J trimming: 2 bases; junction bases outside the gene matches: 3. Germline CDR1 reads SGHNT; CDR2 reads YYREEE (reference sequence). The CDR3 nucleotides read TGTGCCAGCAGCTCCGGGACAGGGGACACAGATACGCAGTATTTT. As protein: CASSSGTGDTDTQYF.